Each of the 22 T cell receptor beta chains below was sequenced from the same sample in a study of spatial heterogeneity in lung cancer. The time point: sample taken at primary tumor resection. Via MiXCR, TCRdb re-called the 5' RACE reads, giving one row per CDR3 protein. The sample lists approximately 6,200 distinct CDR3 sequences, under 20% occurring once. Sequenced material: normal lung tissue next to the tumor, taken at surgery. The receptors shown here come from a male donor with early-stage non-small cell lung cancer.

The rearrangement links TRBV12-3 or TRBV12-4 to TRBJ1-1, with D maybe TRBD1 (5 bases). This CDR3 has 12 amino acids. Trimming removed 3 bases at V and 7 bases at J, with 9 bases between. Here the CDR3 DNA reads TGTGCCAGCAGTTTCGGGGCAGGTGAAGCTTTCTTT. As protein: CASSFGAGEAFF.

Judged by abundance, this clonotype is medium-sized (0.01 to 0.1%). The chain employs TRBV7-9 and TRBJ1-5, with D hard to call. This CDR3 has 12 amino acids. Trimming shortened V by 5 bases and J by 10 bases, and 12 bases separated the two germline ends. The germline V gene encodes CDR1 SEHNR and CDR2 FQNEAQ (reference sequence). The CDR3 DNA follows: TGTGCCAGCAGCCCTTATGACGGACCCCAGCATTTT. It encodes CASSPYDGPQHF. The full variable domain, in which reference TRBV7-9 and TRBJ1-5 provide the parts outside the CDR3, is DTGVSQNPRHKITKRGQNVTFRCDPISEHNRLYWYRQTLGQGPEFLTYFQNEAQLEKSRLLSDRFSAERPKGSFSTLEIQRTEQGDSAMYLCASSPYDGPQHFGDGTRLSIL.

Ten or more counts support this clonotype. The J gene is TRBJ2-1, the V gene TRBV20-1, with a tentative D call TRBD2 (5 bases). The CDR3 contains 12 residues. The V and J ends lost 1 base and 12 bases respectively, with 13 bases between them. Germline V CDR1 and CDR2: DFQATT, SNEGSKA (reference sequence). DNA for the CDR3: TGCAGTGCTAGAGTTGAGACGGGAAGGCAGTTCTTC. Protein product: CSARVETGRQFF.

This chain links TRBV18 with TRBJ2-5; the D gene is possibly TRBD2 (6 bases). The V end was cut by 5 bases, the J end by 7 bases, with 17 bases between. Germline-derived CDR1 and CDR2 are KGHSH and LQKENI. This CDR3 comprises 14 residues. As DNA, the CDR3 is TGTGCCAGCTCATCAACCGGGACTCTGGGGACCCAGTACTTC. It is translated as CASSSTGTLGTQYF.

This clonotype is labeled as medium-sized. V gene TRBV6-4 combines with J gene TRBJ2-3; no clear D gene. Between the trimmed V and J ends, which lost 5 bases and 10 bases, there was a span of 16 bases. The CDR3 consists of 13 residues. Germline CDR1 reads MRHNA; CDR2 reads SNTAGT. The DNA of the CDR3 is TGTGCCAGCAGTTCCGCCCCAGGTTCGGCGCAGTATTTT. Translation: CASSSAPGSAQYF.

This clonotype was observed a handful of times. This sequence joins TRBV2 and TRBJ2-4; 8 bases fit TRBD1. Germline V gene sequence: CDR1 SNHLY, CDR2 FYNNEI. V was clipped by 1 base and J by 9 bases; unmatched bases: 8. The CDR3 loop spans 15 amino acids. The CDR3 nucleotides are TGTGCCAGCAGTGAAGGAGGGGGACAGGAAGGCATTCAGTACTTC. This sequence encodes CASSEGGGQEGIQYF. Full variable domain (remainder filled in from reference TRBV2 and TRBJ2-4): EPEVTQTPSHQVTQMGQEVILRCVPISNHLYFYWYRQILGQKVEFLVSFYNNEISEKSEIFDDQFSVERPDGSNFTLKIRSTKLEDSAMYFCASSEGGGQEGIQYFGAGTRLSVL.

CDR3 DNA: TGTGCCAGCAAGCCCGGGACAGGGATCTCTGGGGCCAACGTCCTGACTTTC. This codes for CASKPGTGISGANVLTF. The rearrangement joins TRBV12-3 or TRBV12-4 to TRBJ2-6, with 9 bases aligning to TRBD1. V lost 7 bases, J lost 0 bases, and 7 bases stayed unmatched. The CDR3 has 17 residues.

This clonotype appeared a few times. The gene calls are TRBV5-1 and TRBJ2-1; 8 bases fit TRBD1. The CDR3 spans 16 residues. CDR1 is SGHRS, CDR2 YFSETQ, per germline. The junction had 11 bases not matched to a gene; V was cut back by 3 bases and J by 6 bases. CDR3 amino acids: CASSSGRTDRANEQFF. In DNA form, the CDR3 reads TGCGCCAGCAGCTCAGGTAGGACGGACAGGGCCAATGAGCAGTTCTTC.

This rearrangement joins TRBV28 to TRBJ1-1; 7 bases line up with TRBD1. Trimming took 5 bases from V and 7 from J; bases not matched to a gene: 16. CDR1 MDHEN and CDR2 SYDVKM come from the germline V gene. The CDR3 has 16 residues. In DNA form, the CDR3 reads TGTGCCAGCAGTCAAATCCGGGACAGCCGTGAATTTGAAGCTTTCTTT. As protein: CASSQIRDSREFEAFF.

This clonotype was observed a few times. The V and J genes are TRBV9 and TRBJ2-7; 9 positions agree with TRBD1. In germline, CDR1 is SGDLS, CDR2 YYNGEE. CDR3 length: 13 amino acids. V was pared by 3 bases and J by 4 bases, with 2 bases of the junction left unmatched. CDR3 sequence reads: CASSAGTGYEQYF. CDR3 nucleotides: TGTGCCAGCAGCGCCGGGACAGGGTACGAGCAGTACTTC.

V usage is TRBV19 and J usage is TRBJ1-5; possibly TRBD1 for D (5 bases). The CDR3 is made up of 15 amino acids. Germline V gene sequence: CDR1 LNHDA, CDR2 SQIVND (reference sequence). Trimming removed 3 bases from V and 0 bases from J, with 9 bases in between. CDR3 loop: CASSIGAHSNQPQHF. CDR3 bases: TGTGCCAGTAGTATCGGGGCCCATAGCAATCAGCCCCAGCATTTT.

This clonotype rates as medium-sized. The rearrangement uses TRBV7-2 and TRBJ1-5; no reliable D call. Trimming took 2 bases from V and 5 from J, leaving 10 bases between them. CDR3 length: 14 residues. The germline V gene has CDR1 SGHTA and CDR2 FQGNSA. The DNA of the CDR3 is TGTGCCAGCAGCTTACGTGGGCGCGATCAGCCCCAGCATTTT. Translation: CASSLRGRDQPQHF.

A remark on this clonotype: At one end the junction does not follow the germline gene, possibly because of a read error. This chain joins TRBV20-1 and TRBJ2-1, with TRBD2 matching over 10 bases. CDR3 length equals 12 residues. Germline lookup yields CDR1 DFQATT and CDR2 SNEGSKA (reference sequence). The chain's CDR3 is CSARWLAGDPPF. The DNA for the CDR3 is TGCAGTGCTAGATGGCTAGCGGGAGACCCCCCCTTC.

V gene TRBV29-1 combines with J gene TRBJ2-3, with D possibly being TRBD1 or TRBD2 (5 bases each). This CDR3 contains 12 residues. Per germline, CDR1 SQVTM and CDR2 ANQGSEA. The V gene lost 7 bases and the J gene lost 1 base, with 9 bases spanning the gap. The CDR3 is CSGDGGTDTQYF. CDR3 coding DNA: TGCAGCGGGGACGGCGGCACAGATACGCAGTATTTT.

The chain recombines TRBV14 with TRBJ1-4; D ambiguous. Germline V gene lookup returns CDR1 SGHDN and CDR2 FVKESK. V lost 1 base and J lost 0, with 9 bases in between. CDR3 length: 16 amino acids. The chain's CDR3 is CASSQGRRATNEKLFF. In DNA form, the CDR3 reads TGTGCCAGCAGCCAAGGCAGGAGAGCAACTAATGAAAAACTGTTTTTT.

J is TRBJ2-1 and V is TRBV6-5; 9 nucleotides align to TRBD2. V trimming: 10 bases; J trimming: 10 bases; junction bases outside the gene matches: 11. The CDR3 has 13 residues. Germline CDR1 MNHEY, CDR2 SVGAGI. The DNA for the CDR3 is TGTGCCACCCGGGCTAGCGGGAACTTCGAGCAGTTCTTC. Its translation: CATRASGNFEQFF.

Within the sample, this clonotype is medium-sized. The chain uses TRBV29-1 and TRBJ2-7; D ambiguous. Between the trimmed V and J ends, which lost 4 bases and 5 bases, there was a span of 12 bases. The CDR3 has 12 residues. CDR1 is SQVTM, CDR2 ANQGSEA, per germline. The CDR3 sequence is CSVGAGFHEQYF. The CDR3 coding sequence is TGCAGCGTTGGGGCAGGTTTCCACGAGCAGTACTTC.

This clonotype occurred a few times. V gene TRBV24-1 combines with J gene TRBJ2-7, with a possible D match to TRBD2 (6 bases). CDR3 length: 13 amino acids. V lost 5 bases, J lost 5 bases, and 12 bases lay in between. CDR1 and CDR2 from the germline V gene are KGHDR and SFDVKD. The CDR3 coding sequence is TGTGCCACCAGTGGTGCGGGGACGGACGAGCAGTACTTC. It specifies CATSGAGTDEQYF.

The chain employs TRBV4-1 and TRBJ2-1; 7 bases agree with TRBD2. V lost 4 bases, J lost 12 bases, and 18 bases stayed unmatched. CDR1 is MGHRA and CDR2 is YSYEKL in the germline V gene. This CDR3 is 16 amino acids long. The CDR3 spells CASSPAPGTTMIWQFF. CDR3 DNA sequence: TGCGCCAGCAGCCCCGCACCCGGGACTACAATGATATGGCAGTTCTTC.

The chain is built from TRBV11-2 and TRBJ1-6, with unresolved D. Germline V lookup: CDR1 SGHAT, CDR2 FQNNGV. This CDR3 has 16 amino acids. The ends were cut back, 9 bases at V and 7 bases at J, with 22 bases in the middle. The CDR3, as DNA: TGTGCCAGGCAGCTTACTCTCAGATTGAGGAATTCACCCCTCCACTTT. Its protein product is CARQLTLRLRNSPLHF.

The chain uses TRBV2 and TRBJ2-3; D may match TRBD1 or TRBD2 (5 bases each). The germline V gene has CDR1 SNHLY and CDR2 FYNNEI. Trimming pared 7 bases from V and 0 bases from J, leaving 8 bases between. The CDR3 length is 13 residues. This CDR3 is CASKGRSTDTQYF. The DNA for the CDR3 is TGTGCCAGCAAGGGACGAAGCACAGATACGCAGTATTTT. The whole variable domain, remainder taken from reference TRBV2 and TRBJ2-3, is EPEVTQTPSHQVTQMGQEVILRCVPISNHLYFYWYRQILGQKVEFLVSFYNNEISEKSEIFDDQFSVERPDGSNFTLKIRSTKLEDSAMYFCASKGRSTDTQYFGPGTRLTVL.

This clonotype was counted at least ten times. The gene calls are TRBV5-6 and TRBJ2-7, with D possibly being TRBD2 (5 bases). CDR1 is SGHDT and CDR2 is YYEEEE in the germline V gene. Trimming removed 4 bases from V and 0 bases from J, with 14 bases in between. This CDR3 contains 15 residues. CDR3 sequence reads: CASSHPGVDSYEQYF. Written as DNA, the CDR3 is TGTGCCAGCAGCCACCCCGGGGTGGACTCCTACGAGCAGTACTTC. Filled out from reference TRBV5-6 and TRBJ2-7, the complete variable domain reads DAGVTQSPTHLIKTRGQQVTLRCSPKSGHDTVSWYQQALGQGPQFIFQYYEEEERQRGNFPDRFSGHQFPNYSSELNVNALLLGDSALYLCASSHPGVDSYEQYFGPGTRLTVT.